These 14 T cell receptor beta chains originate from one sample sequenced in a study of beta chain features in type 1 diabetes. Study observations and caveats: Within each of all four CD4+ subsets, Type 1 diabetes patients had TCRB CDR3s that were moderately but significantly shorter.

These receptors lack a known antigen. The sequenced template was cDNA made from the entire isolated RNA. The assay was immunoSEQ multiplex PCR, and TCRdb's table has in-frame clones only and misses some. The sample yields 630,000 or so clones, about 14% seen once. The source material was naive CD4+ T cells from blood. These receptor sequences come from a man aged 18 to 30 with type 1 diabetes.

The CDR3 protein is CATSRDLFETGGMYGYTF. Written as DNA, the CDR3 is TGTGCCACCAGCAGAGATTTATTCGAGACAGGGGGGATGTATGGCTACACCTTC. V usage is TRBV15 and J usage is TRBJ1-2, with TRBD1 matching 9 bases. The V gene end was trimmed by 0 bases and the J gene end by 5 bases; junction bases not matched to a gene: 13. The CDR3 spans 18 residues. Germline V gene data show CDR1 as LNHNV and CDR2 as YYDKDF (reference sequence).

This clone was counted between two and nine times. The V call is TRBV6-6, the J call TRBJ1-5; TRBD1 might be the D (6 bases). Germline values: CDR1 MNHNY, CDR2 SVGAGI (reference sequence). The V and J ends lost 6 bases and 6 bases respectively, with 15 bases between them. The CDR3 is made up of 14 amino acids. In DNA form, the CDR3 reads TGTGCCAGCAGCCCAAACAGGGCAGTTCAGCCCCAGCATTTT. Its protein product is CASSPNRAVQPQHF.

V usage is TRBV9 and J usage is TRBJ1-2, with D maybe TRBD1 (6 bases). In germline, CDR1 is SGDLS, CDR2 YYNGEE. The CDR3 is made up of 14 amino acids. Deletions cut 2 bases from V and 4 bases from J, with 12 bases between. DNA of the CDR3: TGTGCCAGCAGCGTCGGACAGCCTTTCTATGGCTACACCTTC. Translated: CASSVGQPFYGYTF.

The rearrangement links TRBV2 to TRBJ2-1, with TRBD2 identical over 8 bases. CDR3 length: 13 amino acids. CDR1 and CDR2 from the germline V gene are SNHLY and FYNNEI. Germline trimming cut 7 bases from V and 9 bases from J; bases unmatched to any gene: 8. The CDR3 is CASNGLAGVEQFF. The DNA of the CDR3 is TGTGCCAGCAATGGACTAGCAGGGGTTGAGCAGTTCTTC. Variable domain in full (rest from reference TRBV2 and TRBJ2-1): EPEVTQTPSHQVTQMGQEVILRCVPISNHLYFYWYRQILGQKVEFLVSFYNNEISEKSEIFDDQFSVERPDGSNFTLKIRSTKLEDSAMYFCASNGLAGVEQFFGPGTRLTVL.

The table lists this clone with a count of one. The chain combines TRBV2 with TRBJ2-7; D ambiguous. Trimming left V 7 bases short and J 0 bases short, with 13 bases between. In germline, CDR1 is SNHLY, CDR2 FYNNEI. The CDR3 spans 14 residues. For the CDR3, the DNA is TGTGCCAGCACGGGTTCGTTTTACTCCTACGAGCAGTACTTC. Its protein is CASTGSFYSYEQYF.

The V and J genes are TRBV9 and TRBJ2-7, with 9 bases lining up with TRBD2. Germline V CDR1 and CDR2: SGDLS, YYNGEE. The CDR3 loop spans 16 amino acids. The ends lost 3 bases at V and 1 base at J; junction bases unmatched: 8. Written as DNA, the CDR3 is TGTGCCAGCAGCGCCGCTAGCGGGACTACATCCTACGAGCAGTACTTC. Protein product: CASSAASGTTSYEQYF.

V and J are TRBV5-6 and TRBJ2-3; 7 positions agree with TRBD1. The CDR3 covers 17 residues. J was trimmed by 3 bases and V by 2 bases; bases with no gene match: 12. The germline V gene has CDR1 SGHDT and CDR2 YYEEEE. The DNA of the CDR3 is TGTGCCAGCAGCTTAAGGGTAGACAGGGCAAGGACAGATACGCAGTATTTT. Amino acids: CASSLRVDRARTDTQYF.

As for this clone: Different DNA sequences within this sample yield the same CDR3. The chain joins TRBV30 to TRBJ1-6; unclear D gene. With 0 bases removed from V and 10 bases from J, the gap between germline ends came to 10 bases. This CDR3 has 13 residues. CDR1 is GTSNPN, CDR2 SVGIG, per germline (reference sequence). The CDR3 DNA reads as TGTGCCTGGAGTGTACTGGGTAACTCACCCCTCCACTTT. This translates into CAWSVLGNSPLHF.

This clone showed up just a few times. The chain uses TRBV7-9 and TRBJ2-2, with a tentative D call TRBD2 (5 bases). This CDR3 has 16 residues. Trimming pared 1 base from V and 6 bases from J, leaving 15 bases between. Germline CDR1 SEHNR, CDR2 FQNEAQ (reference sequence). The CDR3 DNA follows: TGTGCCAGCAGCTTAGGTGGACTGGAGTTATCCGGGGAGCTGTTTTTT. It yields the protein CASSLGGLELSGELFF. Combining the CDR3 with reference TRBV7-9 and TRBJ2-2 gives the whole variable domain DTGVSQNPRHKITKRGQNVTFRCDPISEHNRLYWYRQTLGQGPEFLTYFQNEAQLEKSRLLSDRFSAERPKGSFSTLEIQRTEQGDSAMYLCASSLGGLELSGELFFGEGSRLTVL.

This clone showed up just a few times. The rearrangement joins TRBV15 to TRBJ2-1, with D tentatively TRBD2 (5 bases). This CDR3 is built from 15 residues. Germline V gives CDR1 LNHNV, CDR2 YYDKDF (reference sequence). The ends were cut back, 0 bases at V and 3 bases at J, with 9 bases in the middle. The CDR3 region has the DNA TGTGCCACCAGCAGAGATCGGGGTAACTACAATGAGCAGTTCTTC. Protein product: CATSRDRGNYNEQFF. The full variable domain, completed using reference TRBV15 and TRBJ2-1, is DAMVIQNPRYQVTQFGKPVTLSCSQTLNHNVMYWYQQKSSQAPKLLFHYYDKDFNNEADTPDNFQSRRPNTSFCFLDIRSPGLGDTAMYLCATSRDRGNYNEQFFGPGTRLTVL.

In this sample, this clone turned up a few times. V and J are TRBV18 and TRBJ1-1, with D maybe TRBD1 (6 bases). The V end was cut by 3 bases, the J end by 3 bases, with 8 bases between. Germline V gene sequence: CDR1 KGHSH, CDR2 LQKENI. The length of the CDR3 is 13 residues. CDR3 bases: TGTGCCAGCTCACCTAACAGGGACACTGAAGCTTTCTTT. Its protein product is CASSPNRDTEAFF. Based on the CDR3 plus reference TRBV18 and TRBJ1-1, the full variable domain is NAGVMQNPRHLVRRRGQEARLRCSPMKGHSHVYWYRQLPEEGLKFMVYLQKENIIDESGMPKERFSAEFPKEGPSILRIQQVVRGDSAAYFCASSPNRDTEAFFGQGTRLTVV.

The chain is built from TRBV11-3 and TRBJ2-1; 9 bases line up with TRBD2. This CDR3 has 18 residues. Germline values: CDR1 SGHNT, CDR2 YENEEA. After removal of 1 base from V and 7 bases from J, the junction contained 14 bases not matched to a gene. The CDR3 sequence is CASSLVLAGAVAGNEQFF. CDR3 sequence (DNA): TGTGCCAGCAGCTTAGTGTTAGCGGGAGCTGTAGCGGGTAATGAGCAGTTCTTC. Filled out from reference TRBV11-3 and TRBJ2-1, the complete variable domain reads EAGVVQSPRYKIIEKKQPVAFWCNPISGHNTLYWYLQNLGQGPELLIRYENEEAVDDSQLPKDRFSAERLKGVDSTLKIQPAELGDSAVYLCASSLVLAGAVAGNEQFFGPGTRLTVL.

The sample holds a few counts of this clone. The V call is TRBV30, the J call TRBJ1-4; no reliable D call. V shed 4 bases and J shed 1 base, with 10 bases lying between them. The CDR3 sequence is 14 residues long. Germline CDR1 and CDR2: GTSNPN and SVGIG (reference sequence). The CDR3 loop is CAWKYGITNEKLFF. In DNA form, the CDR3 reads TGTGCCTGGAAATACGGGATAACTAATGAAAAACTGTTTTTT.

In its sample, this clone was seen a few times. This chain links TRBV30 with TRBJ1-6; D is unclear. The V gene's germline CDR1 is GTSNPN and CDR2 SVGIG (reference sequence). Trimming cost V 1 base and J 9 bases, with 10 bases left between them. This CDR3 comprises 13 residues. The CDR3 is CAWSASLGSPLHF. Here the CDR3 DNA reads TGTGCCTGGAGTGCCTCGCTAGGTTCACCCCTCCACTTT. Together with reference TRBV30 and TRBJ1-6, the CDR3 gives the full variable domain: SQTIHQWPATLVQPVGSPLSLECTVEGTSNPNLYWYRQAAGRGLQLLFYSVGIGQISSEVPQNLSASRPQDRQFILSSKKLLLSDSGFYLCAWSASLGSPLHFGNGTRLTVT.